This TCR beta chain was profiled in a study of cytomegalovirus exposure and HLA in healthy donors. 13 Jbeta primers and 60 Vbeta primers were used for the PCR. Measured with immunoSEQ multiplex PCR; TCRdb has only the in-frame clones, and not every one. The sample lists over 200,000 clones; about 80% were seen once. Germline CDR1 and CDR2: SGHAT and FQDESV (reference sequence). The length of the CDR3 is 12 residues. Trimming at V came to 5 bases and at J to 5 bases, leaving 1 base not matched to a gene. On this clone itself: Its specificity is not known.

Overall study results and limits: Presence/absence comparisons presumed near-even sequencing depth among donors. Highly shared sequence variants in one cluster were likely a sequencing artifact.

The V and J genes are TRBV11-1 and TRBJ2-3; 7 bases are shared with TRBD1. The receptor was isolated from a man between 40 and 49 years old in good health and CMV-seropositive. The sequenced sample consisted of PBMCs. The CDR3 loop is CASSPGGDTQYF. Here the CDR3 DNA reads TGTGCCAGCAGCCCAGGGGGAGATACGCAGTATTTT.